The source of this TCR beta chain is a study of blood T cell repertoires in COVID-19. For the study at large: Acute and convalescent COVID-19 specimens originated in the United States, Italy and Spain.

In the source study's methods: How many nucleated cells were present was estimated from reference gene primer amplification. Here immunoSEQ multiplex PCR was the method, and the copy in TCRdb shows in-frame clones only, minus some. That table is the source of V, J and clone size, and D and trimming were worked out from the DNA. The sample has 280,000 or so clones; 85% are singletons. The CDR3 length is 12 residues. V dropped 8 bases and J dropped 1 base, with 8 bases sitting between them. Participants were aged roughly 18 to 100 years from more than 20 US areas. Two consecutive negative NP/OP PCR tests, clearance, or resolved symptoms defined Cohort 3 recovery. The sample holds many counts of this clone.

The sample comprised PBMCs or T cells enriched from blood (not recorded which). This clonotype was obtained from a woman in her forties or fifties who had recovered from COVID-19. V usage is TRBV12-3 or TRBV12-4 and J usage is TRBJ1-1; D unresolved. The chain's CDR3 is CASRWANTEAFF. The CDR3 bases are TGTGCCAGCCGGTGGGCGAACACTGAAGCTTTCTTT.